What follows are 31 T cell receptor beta chains derived from one specimen sequenced in a study of blood T cell repertoires in COVID-19. TCRdb keeps only in-frame clones here, not all; method: immunoSEQ multiplex PCR. The sample holds nearly 350,000 clones, around nine tenths seen once. The sequencing input was peripheral blood. The receptors come from a woman in her 70s with COVID-19, enrolled during active disease.

This clone was recorded a few times. The chain combines TRBV24-1 with TRBJ2-1; 10 bases match TRBD1. CDR3 size: 16 residues. With V trimmed by 3 bases and J by 10 bases, 11 bases remained unmatched. Germline V lookup: CDR1 KGHDR, CDR2 SFDVKD. CDR3 sequence (DNA): TGTGCCACCAGTGATCCCGGGACAGGGGCAGGGTACGAGCAGTTCTTC. It encodes CATSDPGTGAGYEQFF.

V gene TRBV27 combines with J gene TRBJ1-2; no clear D. Germline CDR1 reads MNHEY; CDR2 reads SMNVEV (reference sequence). Trimming took 5 bases from V and 3 from J, leaving 13 bases between them. The CDR3 has 14 residues. In nucleotides, the CDR3 is TGTGCCAGCAGTACACTGATGCAGGACTATGGCTACACCTTC. Its translation: CASSTLMQDYGYTF.

This clone occurred a few times. This chain joins TRBV14 and TRBJ1-1; 7 bases are a match to TRBD1. Trimming took 1 base from V and 0 from J; bases not matched to a gene: 17. Looked up from germline, CDR1 is SGHDN and CDR2 is FVKESK. The CDR3 runs to 20 residues. The CDR3 region is CASSQGLPTGKGGMNTEAFF. DNA of the CDR3: TGTGCCAGCAGCCAAGGGTTGCCGACAGGGAAAGGGGGAATGAACACTGAAGCTTTCTTT.

The chain combines TRBV3-1 (or the pseudogene TRBV3-2) with TRBJ1-6, with D perhaps matching TRBD1 (5 bases). CDR1 and CDR2 (germline): LGHDT, YNNKEL (reference sequence). The CDR3 loop spans 15 amino acids. The germline V and J ends were trimmed by 5 bases and 2 bases, with 10 bases remaining between them. This CDR3 is CASSSGAAYNSPLHF. The DNA for the CDR3 is TGTGCCAGCAGCTCTGGGGCCGCCTATAATTCACCCCTCCACTTT.

The CDR3 DNA sequence: TGTGCCAGTAGAGGAATCCGGGGGGTGAACACTGAAGCTTTCTTT. It is translated as CASRGIRGVNTEAFF. The chain is built from TRBV19 and TRBJ1-1, with a weak D call TRBD1 (5 bases). CDR3 length: 15 residues. Germline lookup yields CDR1 LNHDA and CDR2 SQIVND (reference sequence). V lost 6 bases to trimming and J lost 0 bases, with 14 bases between them. The variable domain in full, with the rest retrieved from reference TRBV19 and TRBJ1-1, is DGGITQSPKYLFRKEGQNVTLSCEQNLNHDAMYWYRQDPGQGLRLIYYSQIVNDFQKGDIAEGYSVSREKKESFPLTVTSAQKNPTAFYLCASRGIRGVNTEAFFGQGTRLTVV.

The chain recombines TRBV28 with TRBJ1-4, with 7 positions matching TRBD1. CDR1 and CDR2 (germline): MDHEN, SYDVKM. The ends lost 7 bases at V and 5 bases at J; junction bases unmatched: 10. The CDR3 loop spans 15 amino acids. The CDR3 DNA is TGTGCCAGCACCTCCCCGACAGGGAGGAATGAAAAACTGTTTTTT. This codes for CASTSPTGRNEKLFF.

The J gene is TRBJ1-1, the V gene TRBV2; D remains unclear. CDR1 SNHLY and CDR2 FYNNEI come from the germline V gene. The length of the CDR3 is 14 residues. The germline V and J ends were trimmed by 8 bases and 7 bases, with 20 bases remaining between them. CDR3 region: CASRFEWTAGEAFF. DNA for the CDR3: TGTGCCAGCCGCTTCGAATGGACGGCGGGTGAAGCTTTCTTT.

The chain couples TRBV5-4 to TRBJ1-2; 8 bases are a match to TRBD1. The CDR3 loop spans 16 amino acids. Trimming took 4 bases from V and 7 from J; bases not matched to a gene: 15. Germline CDR1 is SGHNT and CDR2 is YYREEE (reference sequence). CDR3 nucleotides: TGTGCCAGCAGCCTCCCGGACAGGGAGCTAAGTGGTGGCTACACCTTC. Its protein product is CASSLPDRELSGGYTF.

V is TRBV14 and J is TRBJ2-7; 9 positions match TRBD1. V trimming: 5 bases; J trimming: 5 bases; junction bases outside the gene matches: 13. The CDR3 is 16 amino acids. Per germline, CDR1 SGHDN and CDR2 FVKESK. The CDR3, as DNA: TGTGCCAGCAGCTCCAAACCGACAGGGGGAATCGACGAGCAGTACTTC. This codes for CASSSKPTGGIDEQYF. Full variable domain (missing parts from reference TRBV14 and TRBJ2-7): EAGVTQFPSHSVIEKGQTVTLRCDPISGHDNLYWYRRVMGKEIKFLLHFVKESKQDESGMPNNRFLAERTGGTYSTLKVQPAELEDSGVYFCASSSKPTGGIDEQYFGPGTRLTVT.

This clone has only one observation. The chain couples TRBV6-5 to TRBJ1-2; possibly TRBD1 for D (5 bases). This CDR3 spans 14 amino acids. V was pared by 7 bases and J by 0 bases, with 12 bases between. Germline CDR1 MNHEY, CDR2 SVGAGI. CDR3 sequence: CASTSGGSNYGYTF. CDR3 sequence (DNA): TGTGCCAGCACGAGCGGGGGATCTAACTATGGCTACACCTTC.

The chain recombines TRBV18 with TRBJ1-4; 9 nucleotides agree with TRBD1. The CDR3 consists of 14 residues. The J segment lost 7 bases and the V segment lost 6 bases, leaving 6 bases of the junction unmatched. CDR1 and CDR2 from the germline V gene are KGHSH and LQKENI. The CDR3 nucleotides are TGTGCCAGCTCCCACGGGACAGGGCGTGAAAAACTGTTTTTT. It specifies CASSHGTGREKLFF.

The rearrangement links TRBV28 to TRBJ2-5; 11 nucleotides agree with TRBD2. This CDR3 spans 15 amino acids. The V and J ends lost 5 bases and 5 bases, in that order; junction bases with no gene match: 7. Germline V gene lookup returns CDR1 MDHEN and CDR2 SYDVKM. The CDR3: CASSIAGGNRETQYF. The CDR3, as DNA: TGTGCCAGCAGTATAGCGGGGGGGAACCGTGAGACCCAGTACTTC.

V is TRBV24-1 and J is TRBJ1-2; TRBD1 might be the D (5 bases). CDR3 length: 14 residues. Germline CDR1 and CDR2: KGHDR and SFDVKD. V lost 4 bases, J lost 5 bases, and 13 bases lay in between. CDR3 coding DNA: TGTGCCACCAGTGACCTGACAGTCCTATATGGCTACACCTTC. It translates to CATSDLTVLYGYTF.

The chain combines TRBV5-6 with TRBJ2-7; 8 nucleotides agree with TRBD2. The germline CDR1 and CDR2 sequences are SGHDT and YYEEEE. The junction had 5 bases not matched to a gene; V was cut back by 0 bases and J by 0 bases. This CDR3 has 16 residues. CDR3 bases: TGTGCCAGCAGCTTGGCGGGGGGGGGCAGCTCCTACGAGCAGTACTTC. Translation: CASSLAGGGSSYEQYF.

This chain joins TRBV2 and TRBJ2-1; possible D gene TRBD2, 6 bases. V was shortened by 6 bases and J by 10 bases, with 13 bases between the two germline ends. Germline V gene data show CDR1 as SNHLY and CDR2 as FYNNEI. This CDR3 is 12 amino acids long. The CDR3 spells CASRVLEGEQFF. In DNA, the CDR3 is TGTGCCAGCAGGGTCTTGGAGGGGGAGCAGTTCTTC.

V usage is TRBV24-1 and J usage is TRBJ1-5; D is unresolved. From germline, CDR1 is KGHDR and CDR2 SFDVKD. This CDR3 is built from 14 residues. Between the trimmed V and J ends, which lost 5 bases and 4 bases, there was a span of 11 bases. This chain's CDR3 is CATSGGGWNQPQHF. In DNA, the CDR3 is TGTGCCACCAGTGGAGGAGGGTGGAATCAGCCCCAGCATTTT.

V and J are TRBV10-3 and TRBJ1-2; maybe TRBD1 (5 bases). CDR1 and CDR2 from the germline V gene are ENHRY and SYGVKD. V was trimmed by 10 bases and J by 6 bases, leaving 33 bases between them. The CDR3 runs 18 residues. The CDR3 loop is CATFSGGGKGLAVDGYTF. The CDR3 DNA reads as TGTGCCACTTTCTCCGGGGGAGGGAAGGGTCTCGCTGTCGATGGCTACACCTTC.

The chain carries TRBV5-4 and TRBJ2-7; 7 positions match TRBD2. The J segment lost 2 bases and the V segment lost 4 bases, leaving 9 bases of the junction unmatched. The CDR3 is 15 amino acids. Germline lookup yields CDR1 SGHNT and CDR2 YYREEE (reference sequence). The DNA for the CDR3 is TGTGCCAGCAGCAGAAGCAGCGGGGTGACCTACGAGCAGTACTTC. Translation: CASSRSSGVTYEQYF. Full variable domain (missing parts from reference TRBV5-4 and TRBJ2-7): ETGVTQSPTHLIKTRGQQVTLRCSSQSGHNTVSWYQQALGQGPQFIFQYYREEENGRGNFPPRFSGLQFPNYSSELNVNALELDDSALYLCASSRSSGVTYEQYFGPGTRLTVT.

V usage is TRBV7-8 and J usage is TRBJ2-7, with D unresolved. The CDR3 totals 14 residues. V shed 5 bases and J shed 3 bases, with 14 bases lying between them. CDR1 and CDR2 from the germline V gene are SGHVS and FQNEAQ. The CDR3 bases are TGTGCCAGCAGCAGGAGTCTCCCTGACTACGAGCAGTACTTC. Translated: CASSRSLPDYEQYF.

The V call is TRBV6-5, the J call TRBJ2-7, with 7 bases identical to TRBD1. The CDR3 loop spans 14 amino acids. Germline V lookup: CDR1 MNHEY, CDR2 SVGAGI. The trim removed 2 bases at V and 6 bases at J, leaving 7 bases unmatched. CDR3 bases: TGTGCCAGCAGTTACGGAGCAGGGGGTTCCGAGCAGTACTTC. Its protein product is CASSYGAGGSEQYF.

The V and J genes are TRBV19 and TRBJ1-1, with 8 bases fitting TRBD1. Unmatched junction bases numbered 6, after V lost 7 bases and J lost 5 bases. The CDR3 extends over 13 amino acids. Germline values: CDR1 LNHDA, CDR2 SQIVND (reference sequence). CDR3 coding DNA: TGTGCCAGTAACGGACAGGGTTGGACTGAAGCTTTCTTT. It is translated as CASNGQGWTEAFF.

The chain recombines TRBV6-2 or TRBV6-3 with TRBJ2-1, with 12 nucleotides matching TRBD2. V dropped 4 bases and J dropped 7; count of bases not matched to a gene: 5. This CDR3 is built from 15 residues. CDR1 and CDR2 (germline): MNHEY, SVGEGT. CDR3: CASSSASGGGNEQFF. CDR3 nucleotide sequence: TGTGCCAGCAGTTCGGCTAGCGGGGGGGGTAATGAGCAGTTCTTC.

Points on this clone: The sample holds other DNA sequences that translate to the same CDR3. The chain's CDR3 is CASSPRQGSNTGELFF. The CDR3 region has the DNA TGTGCCAGCTCACCACGCCAGGGTTCGAACACCGGGGAGCTGTTTTTT. The rearrangement joins TRBV18 to TRBJ2-2, with D perhaps TRBD1 (5 bases). Trimming took 1 base from V and 0 from J, leaving 9 bases between them. This CDR3 is built from 16 residues. Germline values: CDR1 KGHSH, CDR2 LQKENI.

The chain combines TRBV5-4 with TRBJ2-2, with D maybe TRBD1 (6 bases). CDR3 length: 16 amino acids. Germline V gene lookup returns CDR1 SGHNT and CDR2 YYREEE (reference sequence). Trimming cost V 2 bases and J 8 bases, with 19 bases left between them. CDR3 coding DNA: TGTGCCAGCAGCTTAGGTACAGGGCCCCCCAGTGGGGAGCTGTTTTTT. The encoded protein is CASSLGTGPPSGELFF.

The chain uses TRBV6-5 and TRBJ1-1, with D tentatively TRBD1 (5 bases). Trimming cost V 4 bases and J 4 bases, with 13 bases left between them. The CDR3 has 14 residues. Germline V lookup: CDR1 MNHEY, CDR2 SVGAGI. The CDR3 bases are TGTGCCAGCAGTTCCTTGGGGGAGGGCACTGAAGCTTTCTTT. This translates into CASSSLGEGTEAFF.

This clone was detected a few times. V and J are TRBV6-1 and TRBJ1-3; no clear D. The CDR3 is 14 amino acids. Germline lookup yields CDR1 MNHNS and CDR2 SASEGT. V was cut by 2 bases and J by 0 bases, with 5 bases left in between. The CDR3 spells CASSENSSGNTIYF. CDR3 DNA: TGTGCCAGCAGTGAAAACAGCTCTGGAAACACCATATATTTT.

Comments on this clone: One end of the junction varies from germline; a read error may be responsible. Other DNA sequences in this sample translate to the same CDR3. The chain combines TRBV7-9 with TRBJ1-1; D ambiguous. Germline V lookup: CDR1 SEHNR, CDR2 FQNEAQ (reference sequence). The CDR3 extends over 11 amino acids. CDR3 region: CASSFSPEAFF. The CDR3 nucleotides are TGTGCCAGCAGCTTCTCTCCTGAGGCTTTCTTT.

The CDR3 nucleotides read TGTGCCAGCAGTCTGCAGGGGGACTATGGCTACACCTTC. This translates into CASSLQGDYGYTF. The V call is TRBV2, the J call TRBJ1-2; 7 nucleotides line up with TRBD1. Germline lookup yields CDR1 SNHLY and CDR2 FYNNEI. The CDR3 has 13 amino acids. V lost 5 bases to trimming and J lost 3 bases; unmatched junction nucleotides: 3.

The chain has TRBV2 and TRBJ2-7, with D perhaps TRBD2 (6 bases). Germline V gene sequence: CDR1 SNHLY, CDR2 FYNNEI. Between the trimmed V and J ends, which lost 8 bases and 6 bases, there was a span of 14 bases. The CDR3 loop spans 12 amino acids. The chain's CDR3 is CASGGSGFEQYF. CDR3 coding DNA: TGTGCCAGCGGGGGGTCAGGCTTCGAGCAGTACTTC. Complete variable domain (other parts from reference TRBV2 and TRBJ2-7): EPEVTQTPSHQVTQMGQEVILRCVPISNHLYFYWYRQILGQKVEFLVSFYNNEISEKSEIFDDQFSVERPDGSNFTLKIRSTKLEDSAMYFCASGGSGFEQYFGPGTRLTVT.

The chain couples TRBV9 to TRBJ2-7; perhaps TRBD1 as D (5 bases). CDR1 and CDR2 from the germline V gene are SGDLS and YYNGEE. The length of the CDR3 is 13 residues. V was pared by 3 bases and J by 2 bases, with 9 bases between. In DNA form, the CDR3 reads TGTGCCAGCAGCGCCCAGGGTACCTACGAGCAGTACTTC. The encoded protein is CASSAQGTYEQYF.

This chain connects TRBV2 to TRBJ1-1, with a weak D call TRBD1 (5 bases). Germline assignment: CDR1 SNHLY and CDR2 FYNNEI. The CDR3 has 15 residues. Between the trimmed V and J ends, which lost 2 bases and 3 bases, there was a span of 13 bases. The CDR3 loop reads CASSESYQGDTEAFF. CDR3 bases: TGTGCCAGCAGTGAAAGTTATCAAGGGGACACTGAAGCTTTCTTT.